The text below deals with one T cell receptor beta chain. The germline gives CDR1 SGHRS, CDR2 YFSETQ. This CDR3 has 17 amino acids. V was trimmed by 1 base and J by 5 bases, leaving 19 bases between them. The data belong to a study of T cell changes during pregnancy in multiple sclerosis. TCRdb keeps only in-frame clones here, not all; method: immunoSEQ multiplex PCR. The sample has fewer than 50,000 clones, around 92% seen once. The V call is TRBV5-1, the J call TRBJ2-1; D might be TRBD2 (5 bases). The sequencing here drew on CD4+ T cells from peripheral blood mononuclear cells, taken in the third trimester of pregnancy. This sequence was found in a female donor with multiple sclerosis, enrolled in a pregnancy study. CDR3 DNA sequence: TGCGCCAGCAGCTTGTCCTTGGGTTTAATCGGGGACAATGAGCAGTTCTTC. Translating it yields CASSLSLGLIGDNEQFF.